The next 32 T cell receptor beta chains were all read from a single sample in a study of T cell clusters in autoimmune cytopenias. TRB was amplified by touch-down multiplex PCR, primer pools A and B combined. From the multiplex PCR reads, TCRdb lists one entry per CDR3 protein and no DNA. The sample data list approximately 7,800 distinct CDR3 sequences. Approximately 36,000 genome equivalents of blood DNA were amplified for TRB. The specimen sequenced was peripheral blood. These receptors came from a human donor with an autoimmune cytopenia or autoimmune hepatitis (not recorded which).

This rearrangement joins TRBV6-6 to TRBJ2-4. Germline V gives CDR1 MNHNY, CDR2 SVGAGI (reference sequence). CDR3 length: 16 amino acids. CDR3: CASSYEQTLAKNIQYF.

Its frequency marks this clonotype as medium-sized. V and J are TRBV19 and TRBJ1-5. The V gene's germline CDR1 is LNHDA and CDR2 SQIVND (reference sequence). There are 12 residues in the CDR3. The chain's CDR3 is CASRYSNQPQHF.

By frequency, this clonotype is medium-sized (0.01 to 0.1%). J is TRBJ2-1 and V is TRBV30. This CDR3 has 11 residues. Germline assignment: CDR1 GTSNPN and CDR2 SVGIG (reference sequence). CDR3 in amino acids: CAWSGRDEQFF.

This clonotype is labeled medium-sized based on frequency. The V and J genes are TRBV5-6 and TRBJ1-1. CDR1 and CDR2 (germline): SGHDT, YYEEEE. This CDR3 has 12 amino acids. CDR3 region: CASSLFNTEAFF.

The chain recombines TRBV11-3 with TRBJ2-5. This CDR3 contains 13 residues. Germline loops: CDR1 SGHNT, CDR2 YENEEA. The CDR3 protein is CASSLGYGETQYF.

This clonotype is medium-sized by frequency. CDR3 protein: CASSLLGTGTTDTQYF. The chain uses TRBV7-2 and TRBJ2-3; the TCRdb call, TRBD1, lacks DNA for checking. Per germline, CDR1 SGHTA and CDR2 FQGNSA. The CDR3 has 16 residues.

The V gene is TRBV5-1, the J gene TRBJ2-3; TCRdb proposes TRBD2, but this gene call is untestable without DNA. The CDR3 sequence is 16 residues long. Germline CDR1 is SGHRS and CDR2 is YFSETQ. This CDR3 reads CASSSGLAGGVDTQYF. The full variable domain, rest sourced from reference TRBV5-1 and TRBJ2-3, is KAGVTQTPRYLIKTRGQQVTLSCSPISGHRSVSWYQQTPGQGLQFLFEYFSETQRNKGNFPGRFSGRQFSNSRSEMNVSTLELGDSALYLCASSSGLAGGVDTQYFGPGTRLTVL.

The chain joins TRBV11-3 to TRBJ2-1; the TCRdb call, TRBD1, lacks DNA for checking. CDR1 and CDR2 from the germline V gene are SGHNT and YENEEA. There are 15 residues in the CDR3. The CDR3 protein is CASSWGGGRSDEQFF.

Its frequency marks this clonotype as medium-sized. The CDR3 loop is CASRRQGLDTGELFF. The chain couples TRBV6-5 to TRBJ2-2; TCRdb picks TRBD1, but there is no DNA to check that call. The germline V gene encodes CDR1 MNHEY and CDR2 SVGAGI. The CDR3 totals 15 residues.

V is TRBV5-1 and J is TRBJ1-2; there is no DNA to check the TCRdb D call of TRBD1. The CDR3 runs to 14 residues. CDR1 is SGHRS and CDR2 is YFSETQ in the germline V gene. CDR3 amino acids: CASSLEEGSYGYTF.

Judged by frequency, this clonotype is medium-sized (0.01 to 0.1%). The chain is built from TRBV27 and TRBJ2-7; the TCRdb call, TRBD1, lacks DNA for checking. The CDR3 extends over 13 amino acids. The V gene's germline CDR1 is MNHEY and CDR2 SMNVEV (reference sequence). The CDR3 reads CARTRQGTYEQYF.

This chain connects TRBV11-2 to TRBJ1-4. Per the germline V gene, CDR1 is SGHAT and CDR2 is FQNNGV. The length of the CDR3 is 15 residues. The CDR3 is CASSFVGSTNEKLFF.

Its frequency marks this clonotype as medium-sized. The chain employs TRBV15 and TRBJ1-2. This CDR3 spans 15 amino acids. Germline assignment: CDR1 LNHNV and CDR2 YYDKDF (reference sequence). CDR3 sequence: CATSRDLSGFYGYTF. Using reference TRBV15 and TRBJ1-2 for the parts outside the CDR3, the full variable domain is DAMVIQNPRYQVTQFGKPVTLSCSQTLNHNVMYWYQQKSSQAPKLLFHYYDKDFNNEADTPDNFQSRRPNTSFCFLDIRSPGLGDTAMYLCATSRDLSGFYGYTFGSGTRLTVV.

This clonotype registers medium-sized by frequency. The chain is built from TRBV19 and TRBJ2-7. The CDR3 is 11 residues long. The V gene's germline CDR1 is LNHDA and CDR2 SQIVND (reference sequence). The CDR3 spells CASSRGYEQYF.

This clonotype counts as medium-sized by frequency. V gene TRBV5-5 combines with J gene TRBJ2-6; TCRdb's assignment of TRBD2 cannot be checked, as there is no DNA. The CDR3 totals 18 residues. Germline V gene lookup returns CDR1 SGHKS and CDR2 YYEKEE (reference sequence). The CDR3 loop reads CASSLVGGTKSGANVLTF.

This clonotype counts as medium-sized by frequency. This chain links TRBV28 with TRBJ2-7; TCRdb returns TRBD1, unconfirmable since there is no DNA. The CDR3 is 14 residues long. Germline loops: CDR1 MDHEN, CDR2 SYDVKM. This CDR3 is CASSQWDGTYEQYF.

The V call is TRBV28, the J call TRBJ1-2. Germline V lookup: CDR1 MDHEN, CDR2 SYDVKM. This CDR3 is built from 12 residues. CDR3 residues: CASSLQYYGYTF.

J is TRBJ2-5 and V is TRBV27; TCRdb proposes TRBD2, but this gene call is untestable without DNA. Germline assignment: CDR1 MNHEY and CDR2 SMNVEV (reference sequence). This CDR3 is built from 13 residues. The CDR3 sequence: CASSSRRDETQYF.

The V gene is TRBV28, the J gene TRBJ2-4; TCRdb returns TRBD2, unconfirmable since there is no DNA. CDR1 and CDR2 (germline): MDHEN, SYDVKM. There are 15 residues in the CDR3. CDR3: CASSFRREGKNIQYF.

This clonotype ranks as medium-sized in terms of frequency. The chain is built from TRBV19 and TRBJ1-2. The germline CDR1 and CDR2 sequences are LNHDA and SQIVND (reference sequence). This CDR3 region has 12 residues. The CDR3 loop reads CASSIIGYGYTF.

CDR3: CSARRQGEANQPQHF. The rearrangement links TRBV20-1 to TRBJ1-5; lacking DNA, the TRBD1 call made by TCRdb goes unchecked. The CDR3 spans 15 residues. Per the germline V gene, CDR1 is DFQATT and CDR2 is SNEGSKA (reference sequence).

This clonotype is classed as medium-sized by frequency. The chain carries TRBV6-6 and TRBJ2-2. The CDR3 loop spans 16 amino acids. Germline V CDR1 and CDR2: MNHNY, SVGAGI (reference sequence). The CDR3 is CASSYSRLVTAGELFF.

V and J are TRBV7-2 and TRBJ2-1; the TCRdb D gene call, TRBD1, has no DNA to confirm it. Germline CDR1 reads SGHTA; CDR2 reads FQGNSA. The CDR3 has 17 residues. The CDR3 region is CASSLAQGSSSYNEQFF. The full variable domain, its missing parts supplied by reference TRBV7-2 and TRBJ2-1, is GAGVSQSPSNKVTEKGKDVELRCDPISGHTALYWYRQSLGQGLEFLIYFQGNSAPDKSGLPSDRFSAERTGGSVSTLTIQRTQQEDSAVYLCASSLAQGSSSYNEQFFGPGTRLTVL.

Frequency places this clonotype as medium-sized. The rearrangement joins TRBV4-3 to TRBJ1-2; TCRdb indicates TRBD1, and absent DNA this call remains unverified. From germline, CDR1 is LGHNA and CDR2 YSLEER. The CDR3 has 14 amino acids. CDR3 region: CASSQAGQLYGYTF.

Considering frequency, this clonotype is medium-sized. The genes are TRBV10-3 and TRBJ1-1; TCRdb's D gene call, TRBD1, goes unchecked for lack of DNA. CDR3 length equals 13 residues. Germline CDR1 is ENHRY and CDR2 is SYGVKD. The CDR3 here is CAIRQGVMTEAFF.

The chain carries TRBV28 and TRBJ2-7; lacking DNA, the TRBD1 call made by TCRdb goes unchecked. The CDR3 loop spans 14 amino acids. The germline V gene encodes CDR1 MDHEN and CDR2 SYDVKM. Here the CDR3 reads CASSRAGRGYEQYF.

V and J are TRBV12-3 or TRBV12-4 and TRBJ2-3; TCRdb selects TRBD1, and the lack of DNA leaves this call unchecked. The CDR3 has 16 residues. Here the CDR3 reads CASSFDRGAEGDTQYF.

Measured by frequency, this clonotype is medium-sized. The chain links TRBV7-9 to TRBJ2-2; TCRdb lists TRBD2, though no DNA is available to test this call. This CDR3 contains 17 residues. Germline values: CDR1 SEHNR, CDR2 FQNEAQ (reference sequence). CDR3 loop: CASSLYSGRRDTGELFF.

The chain's CDR3 is CSVTLSRGETQYF. The chain carries TRBV20-1 and TRBJ2-5; TCRdb names TRBD1, which stays unverified in the absence of DNA. CDR3 length equals 13 residues. The germline gives CDR1 DFQATT, CDR2 SNEGSKA (reference sequence).

This clonotype is medium-sized (0.01 to 0.1%) by frequency. The chain employs TRBV7-9 and TRBJ2-7; the D gene TCRdb calls, TRBD2, cannot be checked with no DNA. There are 15 residues in the CDR3. Germline lookup yields CDR1 SEHNR and CDR2 FQNEAQ (reference sequence). The CDR3 spells CASSLVMTSGAEQYF. The full variable domain, rest sourced from reference TRBV7-9 and TRBJ2-7, is DTGVSQNPRHKITKRGQNVTFRCDPISEHNRLYWYRQTLGQGPEFLTYFQNEAQLEKSRLLSDRFSAERPKGSFSTLEIQRTEQGDSAMYLCASSLVMTSGAEQYFGPGTRLTVT.

The chain joins TRBV20-1 to TRBJ2-7; checking the TCRdb D call of TRBD1 is not possible without DNA. The V gene's germline CDR1 is DFQATT and CDR2 SNEGSKA (reference sequence). The CDR3 length is 16 residues. The CDR3 here is CSARPQTGKGGYEQYF.

The V gene is TRBV12-3 or TRBV12-4, the J gene TRBJ1-5; TCRdb returns TRBD1, unconfirmable since there is no DNA. The CDR3 runs to 15 residues. CDR3 sequence reads: CASRGDRGSNQPQHF.